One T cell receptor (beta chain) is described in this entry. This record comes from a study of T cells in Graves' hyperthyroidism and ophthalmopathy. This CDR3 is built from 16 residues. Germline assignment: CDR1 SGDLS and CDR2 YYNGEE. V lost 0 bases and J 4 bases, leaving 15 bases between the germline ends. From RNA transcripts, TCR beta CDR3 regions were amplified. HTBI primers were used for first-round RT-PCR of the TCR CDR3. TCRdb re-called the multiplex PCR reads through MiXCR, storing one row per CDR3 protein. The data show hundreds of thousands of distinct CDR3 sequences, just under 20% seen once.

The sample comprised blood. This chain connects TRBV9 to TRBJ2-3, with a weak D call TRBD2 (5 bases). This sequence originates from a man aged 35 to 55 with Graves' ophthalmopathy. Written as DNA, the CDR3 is TGTGCCAGCAGCGTAGCCGGCCTAGCCTTCTCAGATACGCAGTATTTT. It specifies CASSVAGLAFSDTQYF.